This T cell receptor (beta chain) was recovered during a study of CD8 T cells in Susac syndrome. The germline V and J ends were trimmed by 6 bases and 0 bases, with 9 bases remaining between them. The CDR3 has 14 amino acids. Germline loops: CDR1 KGHSH, CDR2 LQKENI. The RNA, 0.5 to 1 ug, was put through reverse transcription using random hexamers. TCRdb reprocessed the immunoSEQ multiplex PCR reads via MiXCR and lists one record per CDR3 protein. The sample lists 180,000 or so distinct CDR3 sequences, 90% to 95% occurring once. The chain joins TRBV18 to TRBJ2-1, with D perhaps TRBD2 (6 bases). This sequence originates from a human donor in good health. Sequenced: CD4+ T cells from PBMCs. The CDR3 DNA reads TGTGCCAGCTCCTACGGGAGCTCCTACAATGAGCAGTTCTTC. Translation: CASSYGSSYNEQFF.